The text below deals with one T cell receptor beta chain. Its antigen remains unknown. This entry is derived from a study of T cells in localized non-small cell lung cancer. Adjacent lung was taken at least 2 cm from the tumor margin, free of atypia. Sequenced by immunoSEQ multiplex PCR; TCRdb stores in-frame clones only, minus some. The sample comprises about 1,600 clones, around 19% of which are singletons, and roughly a fifth rests with the top ten. Study-wide findings and caveats: Patients showing higher blood T cell density tended to see longer overall survival. Of the tissues analyzed, uninvolved adjacent lung showed maximal T cell clonality, greater than tumor.

The material sequenced was normal lung tissue next to the tumor, taken before any cancer treatment. The sequence was collected from a male donor at least 60 years old with stage III squamous cell lung carcinoma.

The CDR3 DNA reads as TGTGCCAGCAGCCAAGGGGGGCCGAGCTCCTACAATGAGCAGTTCTTC. Protein: CASSQGGPSSYNEQFF. This chain joins TRBV14 and TRBJ2-1, with a weak D call TRBD1 (6 bases). The V gene lost 1 base and the J gene lost 0 bases, with 10 bases spanning the gap. The V gene's germline CDR1 is SGHDN and CDR2 FVKESK. The CDR3 covers 16 residues.